These 31 T cell receptor beta chains were sequenced from one sample in a study of blood T cell repertoires in COVID-19. TCRdb's table, derived via immunoSEQ multiplex PCR, lists solely in-frame clones and lacks some. The sample has 200,000 to 250,000 clones, approximately 80% seen once. The material sequenced was PBMCs or T cells enriched from blood (not recorded which). These TCRs come from a man in his 60s who had recovered from COVID-19.

Points on this clone: Other DNA sequences within the sample encode an identical CDR3. The chain couples TRBV7-2 to TRBJ1-1; no clear D. Germline lookup yields CDR1 SGHTA and CDR2 FQGNSA. The ends were cut back, 0 bases at V and 1 base at J, with 3 bases in the middle. This CDR3 is built from 13 residues. The CDR3 DNA sequence: TGTGCCAGCAGCTTAGCCCAGAACACTGAAGCTTTCTTT. Protein: CASSLAQNTEAFF.

The rearrangement links TRBV7-8 to TRBJ2-5; TRBD2 is a possible D gene (5 bases). Trimming cost V 2 bases and J 1 base, with 17 bases left between them. The CDR3 spans 17 residues. Germline V gene sequence: CDR1 SGHVS, CDR2 FQNEAQ. CDR3 DNA sequence: TGTGCCAGCAGCTTATTACATCGAGCGGAAGTCCAAGAGACCCAGTACTTC. It translates to CASSLLHRAEVQETQYF.

CDR3 region: CASSWTGNTGELFF. In DNA form, the CDR3 reads TGTGCCAGTAGTTGGACAGGGAACACCGGGGAGCTGTTTTTT. This sequence joins TRBV19 and TRBJ2-2, with 7 nucleotides matching TRBD1. Per the germline V gene, CDR1 is LNHDA and CDR2 is SQIVND (reference sequence). The length of the CDR3 is 14 residues. Unmatched junction bases numbered 1, after V lost 5 bases and J lost 1 base.

The chain has TRBV4-3 and TRBJ2-5, with D perhaps matching TRBD1 (6 bases). Germline V lookup: CDR1 LGHNA, CDR2 YSLEER. The length of the CDR3 is 13 residues. The ends were cut back, 6 bases at V and 5 bases at J, with 13 bases in the middle. DNA of the CDR3: TGCGCCAGCAGTCAACTTAGGGGGGAGACCCAGTACTTC. This codes for CASSQLRGETQYF.

The chain combines TRBV5-5 with TRBJ2-2; 7 nucleotides match TRBD1. V shed 0 bases and J 3 bases; nucleotides not matched to a gene: 8. The CDR3 covers 17 residues. The germline V gene encodes CDR1 SGHKS and CDR2 YYEKEE (reference sequence). The CDR3 DNA reads as TGTGCCAGCAGCTTGGTGGGACAGCTGCGGGACACCGGGGAGCTGTTTTTT. Translation: CASSLVGQLRDTGELFF.

This chain links TRBV5-5 with TRBJ1-2; TRBD1 matches at 7 bases. The V and J ends lost 3 bases and 7 bases, in that order; junction bases with no gene match: 6. CDR3 length: 13 amino acids. CDR1 is SGHKS, CDR2 YYEKEE, per germline (reference sequence). The CDR3 loop reads CASSSGQAFGYTF. The CDR3 coding sequence is TGTGCCAGCAGCTCTGGACAGGCTTTTGGCTACACCTTC.

The J gene is TRBJ2-5, the V gene TRBV7-2; D may be TRBD2 (7 bases). With 1 base removed from V and 3 bases from J, the gap between germline ends came to 12 bases. From germline, CDR1 is SGHTA and CDR2 FQGNSA. The CDR3 runs to 15 residues. This CDR3 reads CASSLEGGSEETQYF. Written as DNA, the CDR3 is TGTGCCAGCAGCTTAGAGGGGGGGTCGGAAGAGACCCAGTACTTC.

The chain joins TRBV18 to TRBJ1-5; a weak D match, TRBD1 (5 bases). Germline V gene data show CDR1 as KGHSH and CDR2 as LQKENI. V lost 6 bases and J lost 2, with 11 bases in between. This CDR3 contains 14 residues. The CDR3 nucleotides read TGTGCCAGCTCCACAGGTATGGGCAATCAGCCCCAGCATTTT. This sequence encodes CASSTGMGNQPQHF.

This clone has just a few counts. The J gene is TRBJ1-1, the V gene TRBV3-1 (or the pseudogene TRBV3-2), with D possibly being TRBD1 (5 bases). With 2 bases removed from V and 4 bases from J, the gap between germline ends came to 14 bases. The germline gives CDR1 LGHDT, CDR2 YNNKEL (reference sequence). This CDR3 is 15 amino acids long. The CDR3 reads CASSQPIRVLTEAFF. The CDR3 nucleotides are TGTGCCAGCAGCCAACCCATCAGGGTCCTCACTGAAGCTTTCTTT.

In this sample, this clone turned up a few times. The chain combines TRBV19 with TRBJ2-1; 7 nucleotides align to TRBD1. CDR3 length: 15 amino acids. The V segment lost 6 bases and the J segment 1 base; nucleotides outside the gene matches: 6. Germline CDR1 is LNHDA and CDR2 is SQIVND (reference sequence). The CDR3 loop reads CASRTDRDSYNEQFF. As DNA, the CDR3 is TGTGCCAGTAGGACTGACAGGGATTCCTACAATGAGCAGTTCTTC.

This chain uses TRBV7-2 with TRBJ1-3; no clear D gene. The CDR3 sequence is 15 residues long. V lost 5 bases, J lost 1 base, and 12 bases lay in between. CDR1 is SGHTA and CDR2 is FQGNSA in the germline V gene. The CDR3 reads CASSPRSGSGNTIYF. Written as DNA, the CDR3 is TGTGCCAGCAGCCCGAGGAGTGGATCTGGAAACACCATATATTTT.

DNA for the CDR3: TGTGCCAGCAGCCTCCGACAGGGCCTCTATAATTCACCCCTCCACTTT. This encodes CASSLRQGLYNSPLHF. V gene TRBV14 combines with J gene TRBJ1-6; 7 bases are a match to TRBD1. After removal of 4 bases from V and 3 bases from J, the junction contained 6 bases not matched to a gene. Germline V gene sequence: CDR1 SGHDN, CDR2 FVKESK. There are 16 residues in the CDR3.

This chain connects TRBV6-4 to TRBJ1-6; the D gene is possibly TRBD1 (5 bases). The V gene's germline CDR1 is MRHNA and CDR2 SNTAGT. V was shortened by 5 bases and J by 8 bases, with 13 bases between the two germline ends. The CDR3 totals 14 residues. The CDR3: CASSLTSGDSPLHF. CDR3 in DNA: TGTGCCAGCAGTCTAACCTCGGGGGATTCACCCCTCCACTTT.

The chain uses TRBV6-5 and TRBJ2-7; 7 bases match TRBD1. V lost 0 bases to trimming and J lost 4 bases; unmatched junction nucleotides: 3. The CDR3 is made up of 14 amino acids. Germline lookup yields CDR1 MNHEY and CDR2 SVGAGI. CDR3 loop: CASSYSGGQYEQYF. In DNA, the CDR3 is TGTGCCAGCAGTTACTCTGGGGGACAGTACGAGCAGTACTTC.

J is TRBJ2-1 and V is TRBV27; D unresolved. Germline V gene data show CDR1 as MNHEY and CDR2 as SMNVEV (reference sequence). The germline V and J ends were trimmed by 0 bases and 3 bases, with 12 bases remaining between them. There are 16 residues in the CDR3. The CDR3 nucleotides read TGTGCCAGCAGTTTATCGATCGGGTCCTACTACAATGAGCAGTTCTTC. It codes for CASSLSIGSYYNEQFF.

V usage is TRBV15 and J usage is TRBJ1-3, with D unresolved. The CDR3 consists of 15 residues. V dropped 0 bases and J dropped 0 bases, with 6 bases sitting between them. Per germline, CDR1 LNHNV and CDR2 YYDKDF (reference sequence). CDR3: CATSRDLSSGNTIYF. The CDR3 DNA is TGTGCCACCAGCAGAGATCTGAGCTCTGGAAACACCATATATTTT.

The V gene is TRBV6-1, the J gene TRBJ2-5; D may be TRBD2 (6 bases). CDR1 MNHNS and CDR2 SASEGT come from the germline V gene. V lost 3 bases, J lost 7 bases, and 12 bases lay in between. The CDR3 has 13 residues. The CDR3 reads CASSDQGGWTQYF. The DNA for the CDR3 is TGTGCCAGCAGTGACCAGGGAGGTTGGACCCAGTACTTC.

The rearrangement links TRBV27 to TRBJ2-3; 12 nucleotides match TRBD2. The CDR3 has 15 residues. The ends lost 6 bases at V and 8 bases at J; junction bases unmatched: 9. CDR1 and CDR2 (germline): MNHEY, SMNVEV (reference sequence). This CDR3 is CASSSPSGGAVTQYF. CDR3 nucleotide sequence: TGTGCCAGCAGCAGCCCTAGCGGGGGGGCCGTTACGCAGTATTTT.

J is TRBJ1-6 and V is TRBV3-1 (or the pseudogene TRBV3-2), with 7 positions matching TRBD1. V lost 3 bases and J lost 16; bases outside the gene matches: 12. This CDR3 comprises 14 residues. Germline V lookup: CDR1 LGHDT, CDR2 YNNKEL (reference sequence). As DNA, the CDR3 is TGTGCCAGCAGCCATCTAACAGGGGTCCGAACACTCCACTTT. This encodes CASSHLTGVRTLHF.

V and J are TRBV19 and TRBJ2-2, with D perhaps matching TRBD1 (6 bases). Trimming removed 3 bases from V and 2 bases from J, with 13 bases in between. The CDR3 length is 16 residues. Germline values: CDR1 LNHDA, CDR2 SQIVND (reference sequence). The CDR3 is CASSIGGTSNTGELFF. The CDR3 DNA is TGTGCCAGTAGTATTGGTGGGACATCTAACACCGGGGAGCTGTTTTTT.

The V call is TRBV25-1, the J call TRBJ2-1, with TRBD2 matching 7 bases. Per germline, CDR1 MGHDK and CDR2 SYGVNS. CDR3 length: 18 amino acids. Unmatched junction bases numbered 11, after V lost 3 bases and J lost 0 bases. The CDR3 sequence is CASSDLTPSGPSYNEQFF. The CDR3 DNA reads as TGTGCCAGCAGTGACCTTACCCCTAGCGGCCCCTCCTACAATGAGCAGTTCTTC.

V and J are TRBV9 and TRBJ1-2, with 7 nucleotides matching TRBD1. V was pared by 3 bases and J by 8 bases, with 7 bases of the junction left unmatched. The germline V gene encodes CDR1 SGDLS and CDR2 YYNGEE. The CDR3 has 13 residues. Here the CDR3 reads CASSAPQGRGYTF. The CDR3 DNA reads as TGTGCCAGCAGCGCTCCACAGGGGCGAGGCTACACCTTC. Full variable domain (outside the CDR3, taken from reference TRBV9 and TRBJ1-2): DSGVTQTPKHLITATGQRVTLRCSPRSGDLSVYWYQQSLDQGLQFLIQYYNGEERAKGNILERFSAQQFPDLHSELNLSSLELGDSALYFCASSAPQGRGYTFGSGTRLTVV.

The CDR3 protein is CASSRDSFKLKLFF. Here the CDR3 DNA reads TGTGCCAGCAGCCGGGACTCCTTTAAATTGAAACTGTTTTTT. The rearrangement uses TRBV6-5 and TRBJ1-4; tentative D call: TRBD1 (5 bases). V shed 6 bases and J shed 11 bases, with 19 bases lying between them. The CDR3 length is 14 residues. Germline loops: CDR1 MNHEY, CDR2 SVGAGI.

The J gene is TRBJ2-2, the V gene TRBV12-5; the match to TRBD1 covers 8 bases. The length of the CDR3 is 16 residues. Per germline, CDR1 LGHNT and CDR2 FRNRAP. V lost 5 bases and J lost 7; bases outside the gene matches: 12. The CDR3 sequence is CASGKSPGTGLGELFF. The CDR3 DNA reads TGTGCTAGTGGTAAATCCCCCGGGACAGGTCTCGGGGAGCTGTTTTTT.

This chain connects TRBV9 to TRBJ2-1; possible D gene TRBD2, 5 bases. V gave up 2 bases and J gave up 9 bases, with 15 bases separating them. Germline V gene data show CDR1 as SGDLS and CDR2 as YYNGEE. The CDR3 length is 14 residues. The CDR3 DNA follows: TGTGCCAGCAGCGTGGGAGACCCCCACGGTGAGCAGTTCTTC. It codes for CASSVGDPHGEQFF.

This chain's CDR3 is CASSTGGAGSPLHF. As DNA, the CDR3 is TGTGCCAGCAGTACCGGGGGGGCCGGATCACCCCTCCACTTT. The chain is built from TRBV6-5 and TRBJ1-6; D possibly corresponds to TRBD1 (6 bases). CDR3 size: 14 residues. From germline, CDR1 is MNHEY and CDR2 SVGAGI. Trimming removed 5 bases at V and 10 bases at J, with 15 bases between.

The sample holds one count of this clone. This chain's CDR3 is CAISDGGAQYF. The CDR3 region has the DNA TGTGCCATCAGTGATGGAGGGGCCCAGTACTTC. The V gene is TRBV10-3, the J gene TRBJ2-5; D possibly corresponds to TRBD2 (6 bases). The germline V and J ends were trimmed by 3 bases and 9 bases, with 8 bases remaining between them. The germline CDR1 and CDR2 sequences are ENHRY and SYGVKD. The CDR3 is 11 residues long.

In the case of this clone: At the DNA level, this CDR3 is encoded by other sequences in the same sample as well. The J gene is TRBJ2-2, the V gene TRBV19; 8 bases match TRBD1. V lost 4 bases, J lost 5 bases, and 3 bases stayed unmatched. The length of the CDR3 is 14 residues. Germline CDR1 is LNHDA and CDR2 is SQIVND (reference sequence). CDR3 in DNA: TGTGCCAGTAGTACAACAGGGGGAACCGGGGAGCTGTTTTTT. Amino acid sequence: CASSTTGGTGELFF.

The chain links TRBV7-2 to TRBJ1-2; D might be TRBD1 (5 bases). Trimming took off 3 bases at V and 7 bases at J, with 9 bases between the two ends. Germline CDR1 SGHTA, CDR2 FQGNSA. CDR3 length equals 12 residues. The CDR3 DNA sequence: TGTGCCAGCAGCTTGTCAGGGCCTGGCTACACCTTC. It is translated as CASSLSGPGYTF.

This sequence joins TRBV2 and TRBJ2-3, with TRBD1 identical over 12 bases. The CDR3 loop spans 14 amino acids. V gave up 6 bases and J gave up 6 bases; unmatched junction bases: 4. CDR1 and CDR2 from the germline V gene are SNHLY and FYNNEI. CDR3 in amino acids: CASSRDRGPDTQYF. For the CDR3, the DNA is TGTGCCAGCAGCCGGGACAGGGGGCCTGATACGCAGTATTTT.

This rearrangement joins TRBV6-1 to TRBJ2-5, with TRBD1 identical over 10 bases. Germline-derived CDR1 and CDR2 are MNHNS and SASEGT. Trimming removed 2 bases from V and 2 bases from J; junction bases left unmatched: 8. This CDR3 spans 17 amino acids. The CDR3 nucleotides read TGTGCCAGCAGTGAATCAGTGGGGGGACAGGGGCAAGAGACCCAGTACTTC. Translation gives CASSESVGGQGQETQYF.